These T cell receptor beta chains were read from a single sample in a study of response to subunit inactivated influenza vaccine. Each CDR3 protein gets one entry after TCRdb re-called the RT-PCR reads with MiXCR. Of around 710,000 distinct CDR3 sequences in the sample, more than 11% were seen once. The sample here was PBMCs from blood, taken around 14 days before vaccination. The receptors here all came from a man aged 50-60 years who received an inactivated influenza vaccine. CDR3s include the opening cysteine and the closing phenylalanine or tryptophan. The order of the fields is CDR3 length, V gene, D gene, J gene, clone size, CDR3 DNA, CDR3 protein. A D gene is named only where the DNA matches it firmly. Not all rows give a size; the values are once, few, many and, for expanded clones, a class.

CDR3 length: 16
V gene: TRBV7-9
D gene: TRBD1
J gene: TRBJ1-4
clone size: many
CDR3 DNA: TGTGCCAGCAGCCCGGACTGGGACAGTTTGTCAGAAAAACTGTTTTTT
CDR3 protein: CASSPDWDSLSEKLFF

CDR3 length: 16
V gene: TRBV7-3
D gene: TRBD2
J gene: TRBJ2-7
clone size: -
CDR3 DNA: TGTGCCAGCAGCTTAACGGCGGGAGGACTACACTACGAGCAGTACTTC
CDR3 protein: CASSLTAGGLHYEQYF

CDR3 length: 17
V gene: TRBV12-3/TRBV12-4
D gene: TRBD1
J gene: TRBJ2-7
clone size: many
CDR3 DNA: TGTGCCAGCAGTCTAGGTGGGACAGAACAGGCCTCCTACGAGCAGTACTTC
CDR3 protein: CASSLGGTEQASYEQYF

CDR3 length: 14
V gene: TRBV6-2/TRBV6-3
D gene: -
J gene: TRBJ1-5
clone size: many
CDR3 DNA: TGTGCCAGCAGTTACTCGATGGGCCCCAGGGCCCAGCATTTT
CDR3 protein: CASSYSMGPRAQHF

CDR3 length: 14
V gene: TRBV12-3/TRBV12-4
D gene: TRBD1
J gene: TRBJ1-5
clone size: -
CDR3 DNA: TGTGCCAGCAGGGGAGACCGGGACAGTCAGCCCCAGCATTTT
CDR3 protein: CASRGDRDSQPQHF

CDR3 length: 14
V gene: TRBV12-3/TRBV12-4
D gene: -
J gene: TRBJ1-1
clone size: -
CDR3 DNA: TGTGCCAGCAGTTTGATTACCGGGGTCACTGAAGCTTTCTTT
CDR3 protein: CASSLITGVTEAFF

CDR3 length: 14
V gene: TRBV27
D gene: -
J gene: TRBJ2-2
clone size: -
CDR3 DNA: TGTGCCAGCAGAGTGACTCAAAACACCGGGGAGCTGTTTTTT
CDR3 protein: CASRVTQNTGELFF

CDR3 length: 12
V gene: TRBV20-1
D gene: -
J gene: TRBJ2-1
clone size: many
CDR3 DNA: TGCAGTGCCTCCCCCGGGGACCCCCAGCAGTTCTTC
CDR3 protein: CSASPGDPQQFF

CDR3 length: 15
V gene: TRBV2
D gene: -
J gene: TRBJ1-5
clone size: -
CDR3 DNA: TGTGCCAGCAGCGGACAGATCTATAGCAATCAGCCCCAGCATTTT
CDR3 protein: CASSGQIYSNQPQHF

CDR3 length: 12
V gene: TRBV7-2
D gene: -
J gene: TRBJ2-7
clone size: -
CDR3 DNA: TGTGCCAGCAGCGTGGACCTTTACGAGCAGTACTTC
CDR3 protein: CASSVDLYEQYF

CDR3 length: 14
V gene: TRBV5-1
D gene: -
J gene: TRBJ2-2
clone size: many
CDR3 DNA: TGCGCCAGCAGCCCGGTTGGGGTTGTCGGGGAGCTGTTTTTT
CDR3 protein: CASSPVGVVGELFF

CDR3 length: 13
V gene: TRBV11-1
D gene: -
J gene: TRBJ1-1
clone size: -
CDR3 DNA: TGTGCCAGCAGCTTTGCAGCGAACACTGAAGCTTTCTTT
CDR3 protein: CASSFAANTEAFF

CDR3 length: 12
V gene: TRBV20-1
D gene: -
J gene: TRBJ1-1
clone size: -
CDR3 DNA: TGCAGTGCTCAAAGGATGAACACTGAAGCTTTCTTT
CDR3 protein: CSAQRMNTEAFF

CDR3 length: 16
V gene: TRBV21-1
D gene: -
J gene: TRBJ1-2
clone size: -
CDR3 DNA: TGTGCCAGCAGCAAAAAGGGGACGGGGCCTAACTATGGCTACACCTTC
CDR3 protein: CASSKKGTGPNYGYTF

CDR3 length: 14
V gene: TRBV10-3
D gene: -
J gene: TRBJ2-5
clone size: -
CDR3 DNA: TGTGCCATCAGTGAGTGGGGGGGCCGCGAGACCCAGTACTTC
CDR3 protein: CAISEWGGRETQYF

CDR3 length: 13
V gene: TRBV28
D gene: -
J gene: TRBJ1-2
clone size: -
CDR3 DNA: TGTGCCAGCAGTTCCCGGATAGGGGGGTACTACACCTTC
CDR3 protein: CASSSRIGGYYTF

CDR3 length: 11
V gene: TRBV28
D gene: -
J gene: TRBJ2-1
clone size: few
CDR3 DNA: TGTGCCAGCAGTGCGGGACAGAGGCAGTTCTTC
CDR3 protein: CASSAGQRQFF

CDR3 length: 16
V gene: TRBV20-1
D gene: TRBD1
J gene: TRBJ2-2
clone size: -
CDR3 DNA: TGCAGTGCTAGAGTCCGGGACAGGGTCGACACCGGGGAGCTGTTTTTT
CDR3 protein: CSARVRDRVDTGELFF

CDR3 length: 16
V gene: TRBV4-1
D gene: TRBD2
J gene: TRBJ2-3
clone size: -
CDR3 DNA: TGCGCCAGCAGCCAAATTCCGGGGGGGAACACAGATACGCAGTATTTT
CDR3 protein: CASSQIPGGNTDTQYF

CDR3 length: 14
V gene: TRBV27
D gene: -
J gene: TRBJ2-7
clone size: -
CDR3 DNA: TGTGCCAGCGGGAAACAGGGAGGAGGCTACGAGCAGTACTTC
CDR3 protein: CASGKQGGGYEQYF

CDR3 length: 11
V gene: TRBV2
D gene: TRBD1
J gene: TRBJ1-1
clone size: -
CDR3 DNA: TGTGCCAGCACCTTTGACAGGGTAGCTTTCTTT
CDR3 protein: CASTFDRVAFF

CDR3 length: 16
V gene: TRBV28
D gene: TRBD1
J gene: TRBJ1-5
clone size: few
CDR3 DNA: TGTGCCAGCAGTTCGGGACAGGACACCAGCAATCAGCCCCAGCATTTT
CDR3 protein: CASSSGQDTSNQPQHF

CDR3 length: 15
V gene: TRBV4-3
D gene: -
J gene: TRBJ2-2
clone size: -
CDR3 DNA: TGCGCCAGCAGCCAAGAAGTCGTCGGAGGAAGGGAGCTGTTTTTT
CDR3 protein: CASSQEVVGGRELFF

CDR3 length: 15
V gene: TRBV6-1
D gene: -
J gene: TRBJ1-4
clone size: few
CDR3 DNA: TGTGCCAGCAAGGAACGGGGCCAGATTAATGAAAAACTGTTTTTT
CDR3 protein: CASKERGQINEKLFF

CDR3 length: 15
V gene: TRBV6-5
D gene: TRBD2
J gene: TRBJ2-7
clone size: many
CDR3 DNA: TGTGCCAGCAGTTTAACTAGCGGGAGGGCCTCCGAGCAGTACTTC
CDR3 protein: CASSLTSGRASEQYF

CDR3 length: 14
V gene: TRBV28
D gene: TRBD2
J gene: TRBJ2-2
clone size: -
CDR3 DNA: TGTGCCAGCATGGGGGGGGGAGGCACCGGGGAGCTGTTTTTT
CDR3 protein: CASMGGGGTGELFF

CDR3 length: 14
V gene: TRBV7-8
D gene: TRBD2
J gene: TRBJ2-7
clone size: -
CDR3 DNA: TGTGCCAGCAGCTCTAGCGGGATCGCCTACGAGCAGTACTTC
CDR3 protein: CASSSSGIAYEQYF

CDR3 length: 16
V gene: TRBV2
D gene: TRBD1
J gene: TRBJ2-7
clone size: few
CDR3 DNA: TGTGCCAGCAGCCCAGGACAGGGGTTGGGTTTCTACGAGCAGTACTTC
CDR3 protein: CASSPGQGLGFYEQYF

CDR3 length: 15
V gene: TRBV7-2
D gene: TRBD1
J gene: TRBJ1-5
clone size: few
CDR3 DNA: TGTGCCAGCAGCTTGGTCCGGGACAGGGGACAGCCCCAGCATTTT
CDR3 protein: CASSLVRDRGQPQHF

CDR3 length: 13
V gene: TRBV6-1
D gene: -
J gene: TRBJ2-3
clone size: few
CDR3 DNA: TGTGCCAGCAGCCGGGACGGCACAGATACGCAGTATTTT
CDR3 protein: CASSRDGTDTQYF

CDR3 length: 14
V gene: TRBV2
D gene: -
J gene: TRBJ2-7
clone size: -
CDR3 DNA: TGTGCCAGCAGTGAAAACGTCAGGGGCTACGAGCAGTACTTC
CDR3 protein: CASSENVRGYEQYF

CDR3 length: 12
V gene: TRBV7-2
D gene: -
J gene: TRBJ2-3
clone size: many
CDR3 DNA: TGTGCCAGCAGCCAATACACAGATACGCAGTATTTT
CDR3 protein: CASSQYTDTQYF

CDR3 length: 14
V gene: TRBV12-3/TRBV12-4
D gene: -
J gene: TRBJ2-1
clone size: few
CDR3 DNA: TGTGCCAGCGCCCGGGGGCGTGCCTACAATGAGCAGTTCTTC
CDR3 protein: CASARGRAYNEQFF

CDR3 length: 17
V gene: TRBV27
D gene: TRBD1
J gene: TRBJ2-1
clone size: few
CDR3 DNA: TGTGCCAGCAGTTTATACGGACAGGACAGCTCCTACAATGAGCAGTTCTTC
CDR3 protein: CASSLYGQDSSYNEQFF

CDR3 length: 14
V gene: TRBV7-2
D gene: TRBD2
J gene: TRBJ2-2
clone size: few
CDR3 DNA: TGTGCCAGCAGACGACTAGCGGGGGGTGGGGAGCTGTTTTTT
CDR3 protein: CASRRLAGGGELFF

CDR3 length: 15
V gene: TRBV20-1
D gene: -
J gene: TRBJ2-7
clone size: -
CDR3 DNA: TGCAGTGCTAGGGATGCCAGGGCATTGGGGGACGAGCAGTACTTC
CDR3 protein: CSARDARALGDEQYF

CDR3 length: 14
V gene: TRBV28
D gene: -
J gene: TRBJ1-3
clone size: -
CDR3 DNA: TGTGCCAGCAGTTTAGTAGTCTCTGGAAACACCATATATTTT
CDR3 protein: CASSLVVSGNTIYF

CDR3 length: 15
V gene: TRBV11-3
D gene: -
J gene: TRBJ2-2
clone size: few
CDR3 DNA: TGTGCCAGCAGCCTGAGCTACAGGGCAGCCGGGGAGCTGTTTTTT
CDR3 protein: CASSLSYRAAGELFF

CDR3 length: 14
V gene: TRBV7-9
D gene: TRBD1
J gene: TRBJ2-7
clone size: -
CDR3 DNA: TGTGCCAGCAGCACTTGGGACAGGGCCTACGAGCAGTACTTC
CDR3 protein: CASSTWDRAYEQYF

CDR3 length: 16
V gene: TRBV4-1
D gene: -
J gene: TRBJ2-6
clone size: few
CDR3 DNA: TGCGCCAGCAGCCAGGGACTGATATCTGGGGCCAACGTCCTGACTTTC
CDR3 protein: CASSQGLISGANVLTF

CDR3 length: 15
V gene: TRBV6-5
D gene: TRBD1
J gene: TRBJ1-4
clone size: -
CDR3 DNA: TGTGCCAGCAGTTACTCGGTAGGGGGCCGTGAAAAACTGTTTTTT
CDR3 protein: CASSYSVGGREKLFF

CDR3 length: 15
V gene: TRBV27
D gene: -
J gene: TRBJ2-1
clone size: many
CDR3 DNA: TGTGCCAGCAGTTTTTCCCGGGGGGCCTCCAATGAGCAGTTCTTC
CDR3 protein: CASSFSRGASNEQFF

CDR3 length: 16
V gene: TRBV3-1
D gene: -
J gene: TRBJ2-2
clone size: few
CDR3 DNA: TGTGCCAGCAGCCAAGAGGGAGGAGGGAACACCGGGGAGCTGTTTTTT
CDR3 protein: CASSQEGGGNTGELFF